This T cell receptor (beta chain) is from a study of T cell responses to AZD1222 COVID-19 vaccine. Using immunoSEQ multiplex PCR, the repertoire was profiled, and TCRdb retains in-frame clones only, with some absent. The sample includes approximately 130,000 clones, about nine tenths of them seen just once. The sequence derives from an adult who received the AZD1222 COVID-19 vaccine. The sample in question was peripheral blood, obtained 28 days after the second AZD1222 dose.

This chain's CDR3 is CASSQDPGRDSNQPQHF. DNA of the CDR3: TGTGCCAGCAGCCAAGATCCGGGGAGGGATAGCAATCAGCCCCAGCATTTT. The J gene is TRBJ1-5, the V gene TRBV3-1 (or the pseudogene TRBV3-2); D is uncertain. The CDR3 consists of 17 residues. V was cut by 0 bases and J by 0 bases, with 12 bases left in between. CDR1 and CDR2 (germline): LGHDT, YNNKEL (reference sequence).